The sequence of this T cell receptor beta chain was determined in a study of T cells in Graves' hyperthyroidism and ophthalmopathy (dated by TCRdb to the late 2010s). Turning to the overall study: Peripheral blood was collected at initial diagnosis, before any treatment. A discovery cohort of about a hundred patients, roughly 45 with Graves' ophthalmopathy and about 60 with stable Graves' hyperthyroidism, was used to find distinguishing TCR V-J signatures. Prospective prediction of ophthalmopathy was tested in an independent validation cohort consisting of some 20 hyperthyroidism patients and some 15 patients who later progressed to ophthalmopathy. The 90 to 100 discovery patients were randomly divided into training and test sets at a 7:3 ratio. In addition, the study compared T-cell repertoires in thyroid tissue and in blood from roughly six Graves' hyperthyroidism patients. After blood sampling, hyperthyroidism patients were treated with methimazole at a starting dose of 30 mg daily, and ophthalmopathy patients were treated with high-dose intravenous methylprednisolone. The paper reports TCR Vbeta CDR3 sequencing of 140 or so peripheral blood samples: approximately 43 ophthalmopathy, fewer than 80 hyperthyroidism and around 17 progressor patients. On the study overall, not on this receptor specifically: In validation, the model predicted progression to ophthalmopathy with over 65% sensitivity and 72.22% specificity, a median of approximately 6.5 months before onset. Most expanded thyroid clonotypes (frequency above 0.001) were also detected in blood, a finding suggesting that blood repertoires may reflect thyroid immune responses. A model built on a 13 V-J signature distinguished ophthalmopathy from stable hyperthyroidism, reaching 87.88% sensitivity and around 81% specificity in cross-validation and 80%/75% in testing. No statistical method was used to fix the sample size in advance, and group allocation was not hidden from the investigators.

Graves' hyperthyroidism was defined as stable when no progression to ophthalmopathy occurred over 18 months of follow-up. Hyperthyroidism patients were newly diagnosed, had a disease duration of under 2 months, and were aged 18 to 65 years. Patients with uncontrolled infections, other autoimmune diseases, pregnancy or lactation were excluded. Diagnoses relied on clinical symptoms, serum thyroxine and TRAb, thyroid ultrasound and orbital computed tomography. PBMCs were isolated from about 9 ml of fresh peripheral blood by Ficoll-Paque density gradient centrifugation. Trizol reagent was used to extract total RNA, and RNA quality was then checked on an Agilent 2100 Bioanalyzer. In regard to this clonotype: The clone's antigen remains unknown. The input lacks base qualities; no much larger clone sits a single base away.

As encoded in the germline V gene, CDR1 is MDHEN while CDR2 is SYDVKM. From the cysteine up to the phenylalanine, the CDR3 has a length of 14 residues. The DNA shown is the 42-base CDR3, in frame from base 1. V and J lose 10 bases and 5 bases, and a span of 19 bases separates them. The TCR beta CDR3 regions were amplified from RNA transcripts. A first-round RT-PCR of the TCR CDR3 used the HTBI primer set with the Qiagen OneStep RT-PCR kit. A second multiplex PCR round built the libraries, followed by size selection and purification. The libraries were sequenced on an Illumina HiSeq2000 using paired-end 100 bp reads. The study's processing was this. SOAPnuke was used to process the raw data, throwing out any read that contained adapters or uncalled bases, had a mean Phred below 15, or lacked an exact constant-primer or identifier match. COPE v1.2.5 was used to merge the high-quality paired reads, and each unique nucleotide sequence was defined as a clonotype. MiTCR v1.1 was used to align the clonotypes against IMGT TRBV, TRBD and TRBJ reference segments. The analysis was restricted to V-J combinations with a frequency above 0.0001, which together covered about 99% of the repertoires. A TCS score was defined as the ratio of F50 (clonal expansion) to E x V (chaos), with BLOSUM62-based TCRdist applied between CDR3 peptides within each V-J. Welch's t-statistics and random forest reduced around 550 V-J features to fewer than 15, which were used in a naive Bayes classifier (R e1071). TCRdb ran its own pipeline on the public reads, namely fastp trimming at Q25 and MiXCR clone calling, and kept in-frame beta chains. Under each unique CDR3 protein, matching rows form one entry showing the most common genes and DNA. The V and J calls were not made by the authors but by TCRdb's processing. The sample includes 150,000 to 200,000 distinct CDR3 sequences, with 15% to 20% observed a single time. The ten biggest clones cover roughly 30% of the sample.

This TCR was sampled from a woman aged 50 to 60 with Graves' hyperthyroidism. The source material was blood. The V and J segments used are TRBV28 and TRBJ2-3; TRBD2 is possibly the D segment (6 matching bases). The DNA sequence reads TGTGCCACCTCGGGGGAAGGGGCTTTAGATACGCAGTATTTT. This gives the protein CATSGEGALDTQYF.